This TCR beta chain comes out of a study of T-cell memory formation after mild COVID-19. Study-wide background: The two donors had largely donor-specific TCR clusters.

Unmatched junction bases numbered 5, after V lost 4 bases and J lost 5 bases. The CDR3 is made up of 14 amino acids. Germline V gene data show CDR1 as SGHKS and CDR2 as YYEKEE (reference sequence). Via MiXCR, TCRdb re-called the 5' RACE reads, giving one row per CDR3 protein. The data hold hundreds of thousands of distinct CDR3 sequences, with about 23% observed a single time. There are a few counts of this clonotype. Its target is unknown. General study findings and limits: Clones that shrank (day 15 to 85) were balanced CD4/CD8, whereas later expanders leaned CD4+.

This receptor was taken from an adult woman who had mild COVID-19 (a few samples of this study predate the infection). Cell type and time point are not known. Sequencing used PBMCs or a T cell subset sorted from them (not recorded which). The chain recombines TRBV5-5 with TRBJ2-7, with TRBD1 matching 11 bases. The CDR3 here is CASSPGQGVDEQYF. DNA for the CDR3: TGTGCCAGCAGCCCGGGACAGGGGGTAGACGAGCAGTACTTC.